Below are 21 T cell receptor beta chains sequenced from a single sample in a study of blood T cell repertoires in COVID-19. Produced via immunoSEQ multiplex PCR; TCRdb's table is partial and in-frame only. The table records fewer than 350,000 clones, about nine tenths of them present only once. The sample comprised peripheral blood. The source of these receptors is a woman aged 25-40 years with COVID-19, enrolled during active disease.

V gene TRBV3-1 (or the pseudogene TRBV3-2) combines with J gene TRBJ2-5; no definite D call. Germline V CDR1 and CDR2: LGHDT, YNNKEL (reference sequence). Trimming removed 6 bases at V and 5 bases at J, with 13 bases between. The CDR3 has 13 amino acids. The CDR3 region has the DNA TGTGCCAGCAGTTTGGAGTCGAAGGAGACCCAGTACTTC. Translated, it gives CASSLESKETQYF.

The chain carries TRBV27 and TRBJ2-2, with 10 bases lining up with TRBD1. Germline assignment: CDR1 MNHEY and CDR2 SMNVEV (reference sequence). The J segment lost 5 bases and the V segment lost 4 bases, leaving 4 bases of the junction unmatched. CDR3 length: 15 residues. The CDR3 sequence is CASSSRTGGTGELFF. In DNA, the CDR3 is TGTGCCAGCAGTTCGAGGACAGGGGGGACCGGGGAGCTGTTTTTT.

There are a few counts of this clone. V is TRBV6-4 and J is TRBJ1-6, with D possibly matching TRBD1 (6 bases). The V gene's germline CDR1 is MRHNA and CDR2 SNTAGT. CDR3 size: 14 residues. Trimming removed 3 bases at V and 7 bases at J, with 10 bases between. The CDR3 DNA sequence: TGTGCCAGCAGTGAGGGGGCTGGAAATTCACCCCTCCACTTT. Translation: CASSEGAGNSPLHF.

The genes are TRBV18 and TRBJ2-3; D call uncertain. Trimming cost V 3 bases and J 3 bases, with 7 bases left between them. Per the germline V gene, CDR1 is KGHSH and CDR2 is LQKENI. CDR3 length equals 13 residues. CDR3 DNA sequence: TGTGCCAGCTCACCCCCTAATACAGATACGCAGTATTTT. It yields the protein CASSPPNTDTQYF.

The chain couples TRBV3-1 (or the pseudogene TRBV3-2) to TRBJ1-6; D is unresolved. Between the trimmed V and J ends, which lost 0 bases and 9 bases, there was a span of 12 bases. This CDR3 region has 15 residues. Germline assignment: CDR1 LGHDT and CDR2 YNNKEL (reference sequence). CDR3 loop: CASSQEGGFGSPLHF. The CDR3, as DNA: TGTGCCAGCAGCCAAGAGGGAGGTTTCGGTTCACCCCTCCACTTT.

The V call is TRBV7-3, the J call TRBJ1-1, with D uncertain. The ends were cut back, 2 bases at V and 1 base at J, with 8 bases in the middle. Germline assignment: CDR1 SGHTA and CDR2 FQGTGA. CDR3 size: 14 residues. The CDR3: CASSLYPGNTEAFF. The CDR3 coding sequence is TGTGCCAGCAGCTTATATCCGGGGAACACTGAAGCTTTCTTT.

CDR3: CAWGGDPGAPNTEAFF. CDR3 sequence (DNA): TGTGCCTGGGGGGGGGACCCAGGGGCCCCGAACACTGAAGCTTTCTTT. The rearrangement links TRBV30 to TRBJ1-1; maybe TRBD1 (6 bases). Germline-derived CDR1 and CDR2 are GTSNPN and SVGIG (reference sequence). This CDR3 comprises 16 residues. V was shortened by 5 bases and J by 1 base, with 20 bases between the two germline ends.

This chain connects TRBV4-2 to TRBJ2-1; 9 nucleotides agree with TRBD2. Germline V CDR1 and CDR2: LGHNA, YNFKEQ. V shed 2 bases and J 5 bases; nucleotides not matched to a gene: 7. CDR3 length equals 16 residues. The CDR3 here is CASSQWSSGENNEQFF. Here the CDR3 DNA reads TGTGCCAGCAGCCAATGGTCTAGCGGGGAAAACAATGAGCAGTTCTTC.

The V and J genes are TRBV13 and TRBJ2-7; no clear D. There are 12 residues in the CDR3. Per germline, CDR1 PRHDT and CDR2 FYEKMQ (reference sequence). Trimming left V 3 bases short and J 5 bases short, with 8 bases between. The CDR3 is CASSFRRDEQYF. The CDR3 DNA follows: TGTGCCAGCAGCTTCAGACGGGACGAGCAGTACTTC.

The V and J genes are TRBV3-1 (or the pseudogene TRBV3-2) and TRBJ2-1; 8 nucleotides align to TRBD2. Germline V gene lookup returns CDR1 LGHDT and CDR2 YNNKEL (reference sequence). V shed 4 bases, J shed 6 bases, and the junction held 5 bases outside the gene matches. This CDR3 is built from 14 residues. CDR3 coding DNA: TGTGCCAGCAGCCCATATAGCGGGGTCAATGAGCAGTTCTTC. It yields the protein CASSPYSGVNEQFF.

This chain uses TRBV19 with TRBJ1-1; D possibly corresponds to TRBD1 (6 bases). V lost 3 bases and J lost 1, with 12 bases in between. Germline V lookup: CDR1 LNHDA, CDR2 SQIVND (reference sequence). The CDR3 runs to 15 residues. The CDR3 region has the DNA TGTGCCAGTAGTATCTCCCGGGGGGCGAACACTGAAGCTTTCTTT. As protein: CASSISRGANTEAFF.

The chain carries TRBV7-2 and TRBJ2-7; weak D call: TRBD2 (6 bases). Per the germline V gene, CDR1 is SGHTA and CDR2 is FQGNSA. V was cut by 1 base and J by 6 bases, with 13 bases left in between. This CDR3 contains 14 residues. The DNA of the CDR3 is TGTGCCAGCAGCTTAGTGATCGTCGGGAGCGAGCAGTACTTC. This codes for CASSLVIVGSEQYF.

The chain employs TRBV12-3 or TRBV12-4 and TRBJ2-7; possibly TRBD1 for D (5 bases). The length of the CDR3 is 12 residues. V was trimmed by 7 bases and J by 3 bases, leaving 10 bases between them. CDR3 sequence reads: CASKSTGYEQYF. DNA for the CDR3: TGTGCCAGCAAGTCAACAGGCTACGAGCAGTACTTC.

V and J are TRBV5-1 and TRBJ1-2, with D possibly matching TRBD1 (5 bases). The CDR3 length is 15 residues. V lost 0 bases and J 0 bases, leaving 9 bases between the germline ends. Germline CDR1 is SGHRS and CDR2 is YFSETQ. The CDR3 nucleotides read TGCGCCAGCAGCTTGGTGGGGGGAGCTAACTATGGCTACACCTTC. Protein: CASSLVGGANYGYTF.

The V and J genes are TRBV6-2 or TRBV6-3 and TRBJ2-2; D is ambiguous. V gave up 3 bases and J gave up 2 bases, with 4 bases separating them. The CDR3 loop spans 13 amino acids. From germline, CDR1 is MNHEY and CDR2 SVGEGT. CDR3 sequence (DNA): TGTGCCAGCAGTTATGTAAACACCGGGGAGCTGTTTTTT. Amino acids: CASSYVNTGELFF.

This clone appeared a few times. The V and J genes are TRBV10-2 and TRBJ1-2; D may be TRBD1 (5 bases). This CDR3 is 14 amino acids long. From germline, CDR1 is WSHSY and CDR2 SAAADI. Trimming left V 0 bases short and J 3 bases short, with 8 bases between. The CDR3 loop reads CASSESVRDYGYTF. CDR3 coding DNA: TGCGCCAGCAGTGAGTCGGTCAGGGACTATGGCTACACCTTC.

V and J are TRBV3-1 (or the pseudogene TRBV3-2) and TRBJ2-7, with D perhaps TRBD2 (7 bases). The CDR3 contains 15 residues. CDR1 and CDR2 from the germline V gene are LGHDT and YNNKEL (reference sequence). The V end was cut by 0 bases, the J end by 9 bases, with 18 bases between. Here the CDR3 reads CASSQDWRGLDGQYF. The CDR3 DNA reads TGTGCCAGCAGCCAAGATTGGCGGGGGCTCGACGGGCAGTACTTC.

For the CDR3, the DNA is TGTGCCAGCAGTTCCAGCCAGGGGCCGGTCACTGAAGCTTTCTTT. Its protein is CASSSSQGPVTEAFF. This rearrangement joins TRBV27 to TRBJ1-1; tentatively, D is TRBD1 (6 bases). CDR3 size: 15 residues. CDR1 and CDR2 from the germline V gene are MNHEY and SMNVEV (reference sequence). Trimming stripped 4 bases from V and 4 bases from J, with 16 bases between.

This clone was counted once. This rearrangement joins TRBV5-1 to TRBJ2-1; D possibly corresponds to TRBD1 (6 bases). V dropped 2 bases and J dropped 6 bases, with 15 bases sitting between them. The CDR3 runs to 15 residues. From germline, CDR1 is SGHRS and CDR2 YFSETQ. CDR3 nucleotide sequence: TGCGCCAGCAGCTTCAGGCAGGGGTCCCTCAATGAGCAGTTCTTC. Protein: CASSFRQGSLNEQFF.

This rearrangement joins TRBV12-5 to TRBJ2-1; 10 nucleotides agree with TRBD2. The V and J ends lost 6 bases and 5 bases, in that order; junction bases with no gene match: 7. Germline CDR1 and CDR2: LGHNT and FRNRAP. The CDR3 consists of 15 residues. In nucleotides, the CDR3 is TGTGCTAGTGGGGTCCCTAGCGGGGGCAACAATGAGCAGTTCTTC. Protein: CASGVPSGGNNEQFF.

Worth noting for this clone: Additional DNA sequences in this sample encode the identical CDR3. The V gene is TRBV18, the J gene TRBJ2-5; D gene ambiguous. This CDR3 comprises 13 residues. CDR1 and CDR2 from the germline V gene are KGHSH and LQKENI. V was clipped by 3 bases and J by 2 bases, with 7 bases between them. CDR3 sequence reads: CASSPTLQETQYF. The DNA of the CDR3 is TGTGCCAGCTCACCCACCCTACAAGAGACCCAGTACTTC.